This entry is about one TCR beta chain. The record originates from a study of shared clonotypes between healthy human individuals. From germline, CDR1 is MGHDK and CDR2 SYGVNS. CDR3 length equals 16 residues. J gave up 2 bases and V 9 bases, and 13 bases lay outside the gene matches. A deep-level run was used for the assay. Profiling relied on immunoSEQ multiplex PCR, and the TCRdb table lists in-frame clones only, not all of them. The sample lists about 380,000 clones; 96% were seen once. Sequencing used memory CD8+ T cells sorted from blood. Subset described: CD45RO+ cells pooled with CCR7-negative TemRA cells. The origin of this receptor is a man younger than 45 in good health. The rearrangement uses TRBV25-1 and TRBJ2-1; 7 bases line up with TRBD2. CDR3 region: CASSPGLKGPYNEQFF. Here the CDR3 DNA reads TGTGCCAGTTCTCCGGGACTAAAGGGGCCCTACAATGAGCAGTTCTTC.